The source of this T cell receptor (beta chain) is a study of blood T cell repertoires in COVID-19. Whole-study context: T cells, B-cell-depleted T cells, or PBMCs provided the cDNA or gDNA that served as material.

The protocol was immunoSEQ multiplex PCR, while the TCRdb copy is restricted to in-frame clones and leaves out a portion. The table has more than 85,000 clones, about four fifths seen once. V was clipped by 3 bases and J by 0 bases, with 8 bases between them. Germline V gene sequence: CDR1 KGHDR, CDR2 SFDVKD. This CDR3 contains 15 residues. This clonotype originated in a human donor in a cohort sampled during active COVID-19. Material for sequencing was peripheral blood. The chain recombines TRBV24-1 with TRBJ2-1; TRBD2 is a possible D gene (5 bases). DNA for the CDR3: TGTGCCACCAGTGATGGACTCCCCTCCTACAATGAGCAGTTCTTC. It is translated as CATSDGLPSYNEQFF.